The clone carrying this T cell receptor beta chain was picked up a small number of times. PBMCs stemmed from 8.5 to 10 ml fresh peripheral blood. The sample belongs to a study of T cells in Graves' hyperthyroidism and ophthalmopathy. TCR beta CDR3 regions were amplified from RNA transcripts. HTBI primers were the set used in a first-round RT-PCR of the TCR CDR3. A single record per CDR3 protein comes from TCRdb applying MiXCR to the multiplex PCR reads. The table shows more than 350,000 distinct CDR3 sequences, with 15% occurring only once. This clonotype was sampled from a woman in her sixties or seventies with Graves' ophthalmopathy. Sequencing was carried out using blood.

CDR3 loop: CSPREEEQFF. CDR3 DNA: TGCAGCCCACGGGAGGAAGAGCAGTTCTTC. The rearrangement joins TRBV29-1 to TRBJ2-1, with 7 bases fitting TRBD2. The CDR3 length is 10 residues. J was trimmed by 10 bases and V by 8 bases; bases with no gene match: 5. CDR1 is SQVTM and CDR2 is ANQGSEA in the germline V gene.